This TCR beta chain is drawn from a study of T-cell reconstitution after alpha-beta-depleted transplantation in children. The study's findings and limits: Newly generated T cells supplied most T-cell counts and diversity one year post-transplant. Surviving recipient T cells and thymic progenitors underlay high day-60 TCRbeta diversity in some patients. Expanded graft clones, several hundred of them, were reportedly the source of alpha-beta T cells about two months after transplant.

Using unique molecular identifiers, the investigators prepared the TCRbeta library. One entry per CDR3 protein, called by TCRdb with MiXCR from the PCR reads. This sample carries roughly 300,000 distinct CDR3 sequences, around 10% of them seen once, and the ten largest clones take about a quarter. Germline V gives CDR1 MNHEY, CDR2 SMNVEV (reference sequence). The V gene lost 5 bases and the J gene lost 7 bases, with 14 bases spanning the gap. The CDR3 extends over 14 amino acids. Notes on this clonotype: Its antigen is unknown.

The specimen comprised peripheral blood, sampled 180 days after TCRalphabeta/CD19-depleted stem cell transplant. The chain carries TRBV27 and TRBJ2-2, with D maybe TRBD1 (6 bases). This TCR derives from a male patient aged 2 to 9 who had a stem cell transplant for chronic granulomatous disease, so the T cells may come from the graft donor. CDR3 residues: CASSLRGTNGELFF. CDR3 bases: TGTGCCAGCAGTCTAAGAGGGACAAACGGGGAGCTGTTTTTT.